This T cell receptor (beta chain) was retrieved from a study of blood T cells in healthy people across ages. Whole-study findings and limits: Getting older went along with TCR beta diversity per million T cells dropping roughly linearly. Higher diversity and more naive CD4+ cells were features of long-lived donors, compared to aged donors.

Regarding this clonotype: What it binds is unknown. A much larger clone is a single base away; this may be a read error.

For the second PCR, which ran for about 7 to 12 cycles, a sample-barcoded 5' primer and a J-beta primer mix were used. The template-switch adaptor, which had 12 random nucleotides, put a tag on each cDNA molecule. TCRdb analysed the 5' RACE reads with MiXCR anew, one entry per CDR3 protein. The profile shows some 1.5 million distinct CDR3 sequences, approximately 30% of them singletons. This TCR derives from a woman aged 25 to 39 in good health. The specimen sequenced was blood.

The CDR3 region has the DNA TGCAGTGCTAGAGGGCGGGGCCGAGGAGAGCAGTACTTC. It translates to CSARGRGRGEQYF. The V call is TRBV20-1, the J call TRBJ2-7; tentative D call: TRBD2 (6 bases). Germline V CDR1 and CDR2: DFQATT, SNEGSKA (reference sequence). This CDR3 comprises 13 residues. The germline V and J ends were trimmed by 1 base and 7 bases, with 14 bases remaining between them.